This is a list of T cell receptor beta chains from one sample in a study of blood T cells in healthy people across ages. One entry per CDR3 protein results from TCRdb running MiXCR on the 5' RACE reads. This table has approximately 690,000 distinct CDR3 sequences, about 54% appearing once. Material for sequencing was blood. Receptor source: a man aged 55 to 70 in good health. CDR3s include the opening cysteine and the closing phenylalanine or tryptophan. D genes are given only for firm matches. The size entry is marked missing in some rows and otherwise reads once, few, many or a size class.

>-|TRBV13|TRBD1|TRBJ1-1
CASSLVGQGDTEAFF
>-|TRBV6-1|TRBD1|-
CASSERGQGPYEQFF
>-|TRBV27|TRBD1|TRBJ2-3
CASSLQGAGDTQYF
>-|TRBV29-1|TRBD2|TRBJ2-5
CSVKGASGVQETQYF
>-|TRBV20-1|TRBD2|TRBJ2-5
CSARRLAVIETQYF
>-|TRBV27|-|TRBJ2-5
CASSLSFRAEETQYF
>-|TRBV9|TRBD1|TRBJ2-3
CASSKWTGNTDTQYF
>-|TRBV15|-|TRBJ2-5
CATSRDVGGEETQYF
>-|TRBV12-3/TRBV12-4|-|TRBJ2-7
CASSFGQEQYF
>-|TRBV6-1|TRBD1|TRBJ2-7
CASSIRTGGYYEQYF
>few|TRBV15|-|TRBJ1-2
CATSGGGIRGYTF
>-|TRBV20-1|-|TRBJ2-5
CSEKGGPQETQYF
>few|TRBV29-1|TRBD1|TRBJ1-4
CSATTGGNEKLFF
>-|TRBV20-1|TRBD2|TRBJ2-5
CSALAGTNGGETQYF
>-|TRBV9|-|TRBJ1-2
CASSVTQGRVDGYTF
>-|TRBV20-1|-|TRBJ2-1
CSAGPEGWGAYYNEQFF
>few|TRBV3-1|TRBD2|TRBJ2-1
CASSPPSGETYNEQFF
>-|TRBV4-1|-|TRBJ2-3
CASSQDPGRQDTQYF
>-|TRBV2|-|TRBJ1-1
CASMGYRNEAFF
>-|TRBV6-6|TRBD1|TRBJ1-2
CASSYGTGASYGYTF
>-|TRBV15|TRBD1|TRBJ1-2
CATSRDPTGFYGYTF
>-|TRBV12-3/TRBV12-4|TRBD2|TRBJ2-4
CASSLGLAGNVQYF
>-|TRBV4-2|-|TRBJ2-3
CASSQEVGSANPTDTQYF
>once|TRBV7-6|TRBD1|TRBJ2-7
CASSLGLRDSSYEQYF
>-|TRBV3-1|TRBD2|TRBJ2-1
CASSQDSGEGYNEQFF
>many|TRBV7-2|TRBD2|TRBJ2-5
CASSLGLAVETQYF
>-|TRBV7-2|-|TRBJ1-1
CASSPRIFTEAFF
>few|TRBV6-2/TRBV6-3|TRBD1|TRBJ2-7
CASSYSGQGPPYEQYF
>-|TRBV7-9|TRBD1|TRBJ2-2
CALGTGQNTGELFF
>-|TRBV27|TRBD1|TRBJ2-1
CASSWDRAYNEQFF
>-|TRBV2|-|-
CASSVGQLYEQYF
>-|TRBV6-2/TRBV6-3|-|TRBJ1-1
CASSDRITEAFF
>-|TRBV20-1|-|TRBJ1-1
CSASGPNTEAFF
>few|TRBV11-2|TRBD1|TRBJ2-5
CASSSGTGTKETQYF
>many|TRBV6-5|-|TRBJ2-1
CASSYQSRDPRGDNEQFF
>once|TRBV29-1|-|-
CSVEGGWEGGETQYF
>-|TRBV18|-|TRBJ1-5
CASSPGINQPQHF
>few|TRBV20-1|TRBD2|TRBJ2-5
CSARLSGGRETQYF
>once|TRBV5-1|-|-
CASSLPAGALGYEQYF
>-|TRBV6-5|-|TRBJ2-1
CASSYGGNWNEQFF
>-|TRBV9|TRBD2|TRBJ2-5
CASSVVGTSGGAETQYF
>-|TRBV29-1|-|TRBJ2-5
CSVEEQETQYF
>-|TRBV29-1|-|TRBJ1-2
CSAPGLGSANYGYTF
>-|TRBV5-4|TRBD1|TRBJ2-1
CASSLGRTGSNEQFF
>few|TRBV28|-|TRBJ2-7
CASTRGTTYEQYF
>-|TRBV12-3/TRBV12-4|-|TRBJ2-5
CASSFRGPETQYF
>many|TRBV29-1|-|TRBJ2-5
CSVEVLRQGETQYF
>-|TRBV12-3/TRBV12-4|-|TRBJ2-1
CASTPGGVNNEQFF
>few|TRBV5-1|TRBD1|TRBJ2-7
CASAPGQNYEQYF
>-|TRBV11-2|TRBD1|TRBJ2-7
CASSLERTGLGHEQYF
>once|TRBV9|-|TRBJ2-5
CASSVGPARETQYF
>-|TRBV7-8|TRBD2|TRBJ2-4
CASRDRAGGKNIQYF
>few|TRBV28|-|TRBJ2-2
CASSSLGELFF
>-|TRBV28|TRBD1|TRBJ2-5
CASSPQGTGGDYEQYF
>once|TRBV18|-|TRBJ2-1
CASSPSGVENEQFF